These 3 T cell receptor beta chains were sequenced from one sample in a study of T cell repertoires in cytomegalovirus infection. From the reads, TCRdb called clonotypes with MiXCR, one entry per CDR3 protein. The table has approximately 770,000 distinct CDR3 sequences, almost 30% seen once. Their antigens remain unidentified. This specimen consisted of cultured CD8+ T cells from PBMCs, obtained from culture after CMV antigen stimulation. These receptors came from a human donor in good health (CMV status not recorded). Some clones in this sample may be carry-over from other donors' samples.

This clonotype has a single count. CDR3 amino acids: CASRLTFVGQGYQETQFF. CDR3 bases: TGTGCCAGCAGATTGACATTTGTGGGACAGGGGTACCAAGAGACCCAGTTCTTC. The genes are TRBV2 and TRBJ2-1, with 10 bases aligning to TRBD1. Germline lookup yields CDR1 SNHLY and CDR2 FYNNEI. V lost 6 bases and J lost 13; bases outside the gene matches: 24. The CDR3 is made up of 18 amino acids.

Written as DNA, the CDR3 is TGTGCCAGCAGTGAAACAGGGTTGGGATCCTACAATGAGCAGTTCTTC. This sequence encodes CASSETGLGSYNEQFF. The gene calls are TRBV6-1 and TRBJ2-1; D may be TRBD1 (6 bases). The CDR3 is 16 amino acids. Germline lookup yields CDR1 MNHNS and CDR2 SASEGT. Trimming took off 2 bases at V and 1 base at J, with 12 bases between the two ends.

J is TRBJ2-7 and V is TRBV7-9; unclear D gene. The CDR3 covers 15 residues. Trimming shortened V by 5 bases and J by 0 bases, and 14 bases separated the two germline ends. The V gene's germline CDR1 is SEHNR and CDR2 FQNEAQ (reference sequence). CDR3 protein: CASSTGPQASYEQYF. CDR3 sequence (DNA): TGTGCCAGCAGCACCGGGCCCCAGGCCTCCTACGAGCAGTACTTC. Using reference TRBV7-9 and TRBJ2-7 for the parts outside the CDR3, the full variable domain is DTGVSQNPRHKITKRGQNVTFRCDPISEHNRLYWYRQTLGQGPEFLTYFQNEAQLEKSRLLSDRFSAERPKGSFSTLEIQRTEQGDSAMYLCASSTGPQASYEQYFGPGTRLTVT.